Listed below are T cell receptor beta chains from one sample, sequenced in a study of memory CD4+ T cells and cytomegalovirus serostatus. The table came from immunoSEQ multiplex PCR; TCRdb's copy has only in-frame clones and leaves some out. The sample contains roughly 48,000 clones, more than 70% of which appear only once. The sample comprised memory CD4+ T cells from blood. The receptor set was obtained from an adult in good health and CMV-seropositive. Both conserved end residues are part of each CDR3. A D gene is named only where the DNA matches it firmly. Some rows have no size entry. The others give once, few or many, or a class for an expanded clone.

V gene,clone size,J gene,D gene,CDR3 protein,CDR3 DNA
TRBV2,-,TRBJ2-5,-,CASTGQSETQYF,TGTGCCAGCACAGGACAGTCCGAGACCCAGTACTTC
TRBV18,-,TRBJ1-1,-,CASSPAFKNTEAFF,TGTGCCAGCTCACCGGCATTTAAGAACACTGAAGCTTTCTTT
TRBV11-2,-,TRBJ2-1,TRBD2,CASSPLAGGPGEQFF,TGTGCCAGCAGCCCCCTAGCGGGAGGGCCAGGGGAGCAGTTCTTC
TRBV4-3,once,TRBJ1-1,-,CASSQIRAPRNTEAFF,TGCGCCAGCAGCCAGATCCGGGCCCCAAGAAACACTGAAGCTTTCTTT
TRBV6-1,-,TRBJ1-3,-,CASIPDSFHTIYF,TGTGCCAGCATCCCGGACAGCTTCCACACCATATATTTT
TRBV5-1,-,TRBJ1-4,-,CASSSRGQSNEKLFF,TGCGCCAGCAGCTCGCGGGGGCAGTCTAATGAAAAACTGTTTTTT
TRBV28,-,TRBJ1-2,-,CASSRGGANYGYTF,TGTGCCAGCAGTAGGGGGGGCGCTAACTATGGCTACACCTTC
TRBV7-6,-,TRBJ1-4,-,CASSAKNLQGPTNEKLFF,TGTGCCAGCAGCGCAAAAAATCTACAGGGCCCAACTAATGAAAAACTGTTTTTT
TRBV18,few,TRBJ2-5,TRBD1,CASSPGQGMETQYF,TGTGCCAGCTCACCAGGACAGGGGATGGAGACCCAGTACTTC
TRBV7-2,-,TRBJ1-1,-,CASSPEGTRRAKAFF,TGTGCCAGCAGCCCAGAAGGGACAAGAAGGGCAAAAGCTTTCTTT
TRBV7-2,-,TRBJ1-2,-,CASSLENYGYTF,TGTGCCAGCAGCTTAGAAAACTATGGCTACACCTTC
TRBV18,-,TRBJ2-1,-,CASSPPSFRGTEQFF,TGTGCCAGCTCACCACCGTCCTTCCGGGGTACTGAGCAGTTCTTC
TRBV11-2,-,TRBJ2-5,-,CASSFRYQETQYF,TGTGCCAGCAGCTTTAGGTACCAAGAGACCCAGTACTTC
TRBV6-4,-,TRBJ2-5,-,CASSASVGETQYF,TGTGCCAGCAGTGCTAGCGTAGGAGAGACCCAGTACTTC
TRBV5-1,-,TRBJ2-1,-,CASRLTGYNEQFF,TGCGCCAGCAGACTTACAGGTTACAATGAGCAGTTCTTC
TRBV7-9,-,TRBJ1-1,-,CASSSATGNTEAFF,TGTGCCAGCAGCTCAGCGACAGGGAACACTGAAGCTTTCTTT
TRBV2,-,TRBJ1-1,-,CASRVGGHTEAFF,TGTGCCAGCAGGGTTGGGGGGCACACTGAAGCTTTCTTT
TRBV2,-,TRBJ1-5,-,CASIEGALGNQPQHF,TGTGCCAGCATTGAAGGGGCGCTTGGCAATCAGCCCCAGCATTTT
TRBV18,once,TRBJ2-5,TRBD2,CASSPLRGGRETQYF,TGTGCCAGCTCACCACTTCGCGGGGGGCGGGAGACCCAGTACTTC
TRBV10-3,-,TRBJ1-1,-,CAISGPGGANTEAFF,TGTGCCATCAGTGGACCCGGGGGTGCGAACACTGAAGCTTTCTTT
TRBV19,-,TRBJ2-5,-,CASSRQETQYF,TGTGCCAGTAGTCGTCAAGAGACCCAGTACTTC
TRBV19,-,TRBJ1-5,TRBD1,CASNQGDRNQPQHF,TGTGCCAGTAACCAAGGGGACAGAAATCAGCCCCAGCATTTT
TRBV25-1,-,TRBJ1-2,TRBD1,CASRATGGTNYGYTF,TGTGCCAGCAGGGCGACAGGGGGGACTAACTATGGCTACACCTTC
TRBV5-6,-,TRBJ2-7,TRBD2,CASSQAGPRGSEQYF,TGTGCCAGCAGCCAAGCGGGGCCGAGGGGTAGCGAGCAGTACTTC
TRBV30,-,TRBJ2-3,-,CAWSRDTQYF,TGTGCCTGGAGTCGGGATACGCAGTATTTT
TRBV7-6,few,TRBJ2-1,TRBD1,CASSLNRGRGNEQFF,TGTGCCAGCAGCTTGAACAGGGGGCGCGGGAATGAGCAGTTCTTC
TRBV18,-,TRBJ2-7,-,CASSLQVAKDEQYF,TGTGCCAGCTCATTACAGGTTGCAAAGGACGAGCAGTACTTC
TRBV7-2,-,TRBJ2-7,TRBD1,CASSLDRAGEQYF,TGTGCCAGCAGCTTGGACAGGGCGGGCGAGCAGTACTTC
TRBV7-2,-,TRBJ2-1,-,CASSLSSGAGNEQFF,TGTGCCAGCAGCTTGTCTTCCGGGGCGGGGAATGAGCAGTTCTTC
TRBV6-5,-,TRBJ2-7,TRBD1,CASSYSGTGIYEQYF,TGTGCCAGCAGTTACTCAGGGACAGGGATCTACGAGCAGTACTTC
TRBV7-9,-,TRBJ2-7,-,CASSLGGLPGGEQYF,TGTGCCAGCAGCTTAGGAGGGCTCCCAGGAGGCGAGCAGTACTTC
TRBV4-3,-,TRBJ2-6,TRBD1,CASSQGQGGSGANVLTF,TGCGCCAGCAGCCAAGGACAGGGCGGATCTGGGGCCAACGTCCTGACTTTC
TRBV18,once,TRBJ1-1,-,CASSPRQDTEAFF,TGTGCCAGCTCACCTAGACAGGACACTGAAGCTTTCTTT
TRBV18,-,TRBJ1-1,TRBD1,CASSLRGLDTEAFF,TGTGCCAGCTCCCTGAGGGGGCTTGACACTGAAGCTTTCTTT
TRBV5-4,-,TRBJ1-2,-,CASSLAGATNYGYTF,TGTGCCAGCAGCTTGGCAGGGGCCACTAACTATGGCTACACCTTC
TRBV11-1,-,TRBJ2-3,TRBD2,CASSPALSGGATNTQYF,TGTGCCAGCAGCCCTGCCCTTAGCGGGGGGGCCACAAATACGCAGTATTTT
TRBV28,-,TRBJ1-4,TRBD1,CASSLWGGQGMEGKLFF,TGTGCCAGCAGTTTATGGGGGGGACAGGGGATGGAAGGGAAACTGTTTTTT
TRBV7-2,-,TRBJ2-2,-,CASSFTGDVGELFF,TGTGCCAGCAGCTTTACAGGCGACGTGGGGGAGCTGTTTTTT
TRBV7-9,-,TRBJ1-1,-,CASARFERTEAFF,TGTGCCAGCGCTCGGTTTGAGCGCACTGAAGCTTTCTTT
TRBV6-6,-,TRBJ2-5,-,CASSPPRVVQETQYF,TGTGCCAGCAGTCCGCCACGGGTCGTTCAAGAGACCCAGTACTTC
TRBV29-1,once,TRBJ1-4,-,CSALRTGRTNEKLFF,TGCAGCGCTCTGCGAACAGGGAGAACTAATGAAAAACTGTTTTTT
TRBV9,medium-sized,TRBJ1-4,-,CASSRGRTNEKLFF,TGTGCCAGCAGCCGTGGAAGAACTAATGAAAAACTGTTTTTT
TRBV6-1,few,TRBJ2-7,-,CASSGDGTYEQYF,TGTGCCAGCAGTGGGGACGGTACCTACGAGCAGTACTTC
TRBV6-6,-,TRBJ2-1,TRBD2,CASSQGLARYNEQFF,TGTGCCAGCAGTCAGGGACTAGCGCGTTACAATGAGCAGTTCTTC
TRBV11-1,few,TRBJ2-7,-,CASSLAEGVYEQYF,TGTGCCAGCAGCTTGGCCGAGGGGGTCTACGAGCAGTACTTC
TRBV7-9,few,TRBJ1-2,-,CASSLADHYGYTF,TGTGCCAGCAGCTTAGCCGATCACTATGGCTACACCTTC
TRBV30,-,TRBJ2-3,-,CAWSFSGTDTQYF,TGTGCCTGGAGTTTTTCCGGGACAGATACGCAGTATTTT
TRBV19,few,TRBJ1-6,-,CASSSQGGNSPLHF,TGTGCCAGTAGCTCACAGGGAGGTAATTCACCCCTCCACTTT
TRBV6-1,-,TRBJ1-5,-,CASSALQIVNQPQHF,TGTGCCAGCAGTGCATTACAGATAGTCAATCAGCCCCAGCATTTT
TRBV6-6,-,TRBJ2-1,TRBD1,CASTLAGQGANEQFF,TGTGCCAGCACCTTAGCGGGACAGGGGGCAAATGAGCAGTTCTTC
TRBV6-5,-,TRBJ1-1,-,CASSFVSNTEAFF,TGTGCCAGCAGTTTTGTGTCTAACACTGAAGCTTTCTTT